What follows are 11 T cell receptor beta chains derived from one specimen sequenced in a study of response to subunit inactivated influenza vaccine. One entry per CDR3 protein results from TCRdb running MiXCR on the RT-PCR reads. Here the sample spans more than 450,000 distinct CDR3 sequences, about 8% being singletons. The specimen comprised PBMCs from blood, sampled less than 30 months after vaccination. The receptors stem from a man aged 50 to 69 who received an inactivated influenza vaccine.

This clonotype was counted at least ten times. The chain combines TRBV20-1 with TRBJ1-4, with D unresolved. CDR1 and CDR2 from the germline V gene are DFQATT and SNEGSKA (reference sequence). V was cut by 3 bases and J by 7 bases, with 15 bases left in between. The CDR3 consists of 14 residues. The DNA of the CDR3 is TGCAGTGCTAGTGCCGGGGAAAGAGGTGAAAAACTGTTTTTT. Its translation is CSASAGERGEKLFF.

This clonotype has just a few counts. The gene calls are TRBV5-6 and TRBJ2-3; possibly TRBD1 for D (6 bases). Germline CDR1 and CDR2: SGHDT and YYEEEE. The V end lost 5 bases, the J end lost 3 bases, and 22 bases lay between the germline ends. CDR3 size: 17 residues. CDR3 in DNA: TGTGCCAGCAGGGGGACACTTCCAGCCGACGCTACAGATACGCAGTATTTT. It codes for CASRGTLPADATDTQYF. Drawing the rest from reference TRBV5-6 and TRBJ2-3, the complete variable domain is DAGVTQSPTHLIKTRGQQVTLRCSPKSGHDTVSWYQQALGQGPQFIFQYYEEEERQRGNFPDRFSGHQFPNYSSELNVNALLLGDSALYLCASRGTLPADATDTQYFGPGTRLTVL.

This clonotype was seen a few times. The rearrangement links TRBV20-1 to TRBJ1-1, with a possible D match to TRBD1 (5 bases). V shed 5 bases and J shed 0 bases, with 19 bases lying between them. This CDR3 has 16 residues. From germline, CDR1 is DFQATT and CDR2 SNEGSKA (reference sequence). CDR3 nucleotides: TGCAGTGCTTCGGTCGGGGACGGATTAATGAACACTGAAGCTTTCTTT. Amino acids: CSASVGDGLMNTEAFF.

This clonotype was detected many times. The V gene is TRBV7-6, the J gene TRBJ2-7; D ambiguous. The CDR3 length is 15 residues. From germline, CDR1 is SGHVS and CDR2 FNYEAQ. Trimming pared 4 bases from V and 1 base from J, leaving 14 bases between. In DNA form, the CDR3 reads TGTGCCAGCAGCTCGAACACCCTTCTGTCCTACGAGCAGTACTTC. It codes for CASSSNTLLSYEQYF.

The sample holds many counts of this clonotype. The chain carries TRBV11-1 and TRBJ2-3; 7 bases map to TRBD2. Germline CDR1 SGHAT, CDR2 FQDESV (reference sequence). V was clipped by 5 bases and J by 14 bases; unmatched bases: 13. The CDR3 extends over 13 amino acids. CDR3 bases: TGTGCCAGCAGCATTCCGGGACTACCGAATTGGTATTTT. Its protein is CASSIPGLPNWYF. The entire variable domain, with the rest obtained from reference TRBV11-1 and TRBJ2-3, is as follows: EAEVAQSPRYKITEKSQAVAFWCDPISGHATLYWYRQILGQGPELLVQFQDESVVDDSQLPKDRFSAERLKGVDSTLKIQPAELGDSAMYLCASSIPGLPNWYFGPGTRLTVL.

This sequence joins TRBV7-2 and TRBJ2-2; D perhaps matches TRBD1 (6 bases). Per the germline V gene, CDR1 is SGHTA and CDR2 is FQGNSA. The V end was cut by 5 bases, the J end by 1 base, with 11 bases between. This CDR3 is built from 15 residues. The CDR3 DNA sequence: TGTGCCAGCAGCCCAAACAGGGTGAACACCGGGGAGCTGTTTTTT. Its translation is CASSPNRVNTGELFF.

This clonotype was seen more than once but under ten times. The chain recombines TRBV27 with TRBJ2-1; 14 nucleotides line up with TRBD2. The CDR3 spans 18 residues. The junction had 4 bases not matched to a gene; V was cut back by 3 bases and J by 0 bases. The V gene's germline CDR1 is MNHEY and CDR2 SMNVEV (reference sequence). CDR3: CASSFIGTSGSSYNEQFF. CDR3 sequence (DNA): TGTGCCAGCAGTTTCATAGGGACTAGCGGGAGCTCCTACAATGAGCAGTTCTTC.

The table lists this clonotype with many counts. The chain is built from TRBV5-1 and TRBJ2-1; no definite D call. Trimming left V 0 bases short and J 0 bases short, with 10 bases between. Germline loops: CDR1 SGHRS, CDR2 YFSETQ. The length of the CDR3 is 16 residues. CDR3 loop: CASSLEAASSYNEQFF. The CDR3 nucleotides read TGCGCCAGCAGCTTGGAGGCTGCCAGCTCCTACAATGAGCAGTTCTTC.

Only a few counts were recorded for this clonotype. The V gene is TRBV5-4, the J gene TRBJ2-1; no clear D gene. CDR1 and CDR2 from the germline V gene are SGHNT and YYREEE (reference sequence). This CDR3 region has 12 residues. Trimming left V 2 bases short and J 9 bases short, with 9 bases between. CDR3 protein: CASSFTAGEQFF. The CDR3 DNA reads TGTGCCAGCAGCTTTACGGCCGGTGAGCAGTTCTTC.

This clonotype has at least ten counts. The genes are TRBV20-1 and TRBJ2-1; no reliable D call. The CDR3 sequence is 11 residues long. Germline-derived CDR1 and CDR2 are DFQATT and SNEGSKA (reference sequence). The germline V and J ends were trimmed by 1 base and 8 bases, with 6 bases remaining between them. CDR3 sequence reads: CSARGGYEQFF. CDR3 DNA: TGCAGTGCTAGAGGGGGATATGAGCAGTTCTTC.

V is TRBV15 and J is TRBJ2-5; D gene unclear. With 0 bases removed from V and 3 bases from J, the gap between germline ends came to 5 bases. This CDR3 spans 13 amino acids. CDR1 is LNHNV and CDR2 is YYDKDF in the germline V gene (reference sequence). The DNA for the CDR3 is TGTGCCACCAGCAGAGACACAAAAGAGACCCAGTACTTC. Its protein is CATSRDTKETQYF.